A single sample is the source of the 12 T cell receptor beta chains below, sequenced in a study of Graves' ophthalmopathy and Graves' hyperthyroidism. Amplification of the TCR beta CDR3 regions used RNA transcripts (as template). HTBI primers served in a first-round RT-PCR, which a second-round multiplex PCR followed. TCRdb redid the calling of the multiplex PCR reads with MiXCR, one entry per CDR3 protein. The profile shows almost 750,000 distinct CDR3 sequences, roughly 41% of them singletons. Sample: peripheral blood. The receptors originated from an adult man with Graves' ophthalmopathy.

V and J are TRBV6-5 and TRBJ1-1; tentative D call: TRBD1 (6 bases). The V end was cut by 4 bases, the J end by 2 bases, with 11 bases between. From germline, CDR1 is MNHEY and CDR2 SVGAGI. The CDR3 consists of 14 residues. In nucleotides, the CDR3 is TGTGCCAGCAGTTGGGAGGGGGATAACACTGAAGCTTTCTTT. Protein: CASSWEGDNTEAFF.

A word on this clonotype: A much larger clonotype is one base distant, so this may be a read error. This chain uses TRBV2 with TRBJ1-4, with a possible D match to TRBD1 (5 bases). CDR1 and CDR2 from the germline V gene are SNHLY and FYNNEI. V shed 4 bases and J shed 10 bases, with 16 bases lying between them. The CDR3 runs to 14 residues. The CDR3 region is CASSGAIGGGKLFF. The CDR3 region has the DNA TGTGCCAGCAGTGGGGCAATTGGGGGAGGAAAACTGTTTTTT.

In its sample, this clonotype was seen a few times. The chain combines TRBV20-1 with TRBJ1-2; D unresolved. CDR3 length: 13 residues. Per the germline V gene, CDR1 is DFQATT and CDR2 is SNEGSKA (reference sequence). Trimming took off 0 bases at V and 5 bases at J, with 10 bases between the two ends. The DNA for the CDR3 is TGCAGTGCTAGAGATCCGGCAAGTTATGGCTACACCTTC. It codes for CSARDPASYGYTF.

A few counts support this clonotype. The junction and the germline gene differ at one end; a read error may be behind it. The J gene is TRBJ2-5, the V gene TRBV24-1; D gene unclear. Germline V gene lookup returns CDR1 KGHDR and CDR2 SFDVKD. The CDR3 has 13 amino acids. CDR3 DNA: TGTGCCAGCAGTAGAGTTCGTAAAGAGACCCAGTACTTC. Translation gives CASSRVRKETQYF.

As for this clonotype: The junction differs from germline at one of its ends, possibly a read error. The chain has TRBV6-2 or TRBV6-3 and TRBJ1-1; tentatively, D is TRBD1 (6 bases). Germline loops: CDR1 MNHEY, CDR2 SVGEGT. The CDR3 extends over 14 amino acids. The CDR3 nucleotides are TGTGCCAGCAGTCCAAACAGGGAGAACACTGAAGCTTCCTTT. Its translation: CASSPNRENTEASF.

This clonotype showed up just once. In DNA form, the CDR3 reads TGTGCCAGCATGTCCCGACAGGCCCCCTACGAGCAGTACTTC. Translated, it gives CASMSRQAPYEQYF. The V gene is TRBV24-1, the J gene TRBJ2-7; TRBD1 is a possible D gene (6 bases). The V end lost 11 bases, the J end lost 2 bases, and 18 bases lay between the germline ends. This CDR3 region has 14 residues. Germline CDR1 reads KGHDR; CDR2 reads SFDVKD.

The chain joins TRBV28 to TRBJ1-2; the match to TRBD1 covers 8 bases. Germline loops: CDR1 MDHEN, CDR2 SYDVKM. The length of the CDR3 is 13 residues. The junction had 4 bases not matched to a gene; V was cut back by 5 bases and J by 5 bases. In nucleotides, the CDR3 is TGTGCCAGCAGTATCAGGACAGGGTATGGCTACACCTTC. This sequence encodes CASSIRTGYGYTF.

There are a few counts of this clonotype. The CDR3 DNA follows: TGTGCCAGCAGCGACCTCGGGGGCGCCGGAAACACCATATATTTT. This translates into CASSDLGGAGNTIYF. V is TRBV7-8 and J is TRBJ1-3; perhaps TRBD1 as D (6 bases). The V end was cut by 5 bases, the J end by 4 bases, with 15 bases between. Germline assignment: CDR1 SGHVS and CDR2 FQNEAQ. The CDR3 extends over 15 amino acids.

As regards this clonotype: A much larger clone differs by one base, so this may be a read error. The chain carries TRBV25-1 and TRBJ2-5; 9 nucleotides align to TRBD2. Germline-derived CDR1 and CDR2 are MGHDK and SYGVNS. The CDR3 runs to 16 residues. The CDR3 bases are TGTGCCAGCAGCTTGGCCCGGCGGGGGGGCCAAGGGACCCAGTACTTC. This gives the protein CASSLARRGGQGTQYF.

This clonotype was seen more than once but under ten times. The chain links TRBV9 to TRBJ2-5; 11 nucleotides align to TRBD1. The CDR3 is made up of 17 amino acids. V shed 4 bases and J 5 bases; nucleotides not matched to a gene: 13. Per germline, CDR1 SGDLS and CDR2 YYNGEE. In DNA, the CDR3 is TGTGCCAGCAGCTCTGGACCGGGACAGGGGGTCGGGGAGACCCAGTACTTC. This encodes CASSSGPGQGVGETQYF.

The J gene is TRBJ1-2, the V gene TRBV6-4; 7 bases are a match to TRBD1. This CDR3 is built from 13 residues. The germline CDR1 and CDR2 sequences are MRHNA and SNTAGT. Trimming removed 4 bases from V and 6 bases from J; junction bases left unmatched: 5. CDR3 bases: TGTGCCAGCAGTGCGGGGACAGCGAATGGCTACACCTTC. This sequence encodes CASSAGTANGYTF.

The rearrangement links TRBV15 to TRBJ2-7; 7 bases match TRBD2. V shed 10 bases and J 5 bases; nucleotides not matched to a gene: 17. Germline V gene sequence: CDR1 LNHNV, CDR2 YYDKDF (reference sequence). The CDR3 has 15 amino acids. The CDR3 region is CASSRGRLAEDEQYF. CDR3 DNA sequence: TGTGCCAGCAGTCGTGGCCGACTAGCTGAAGACGAGCAGTACTTC.